Listed here are 8 T cell receptor beta chains from one sample, sequenced in a study of blood T cells in healthy people across ages. Primers used in a second PCR of roughly 6 to 12 cycles were a sample-barcoded 5' primer and a J-beta primer mix. TCRdb passed the 5' RACE reads through MiXCR, listing each CDR3 protein once. Among 450,000 to 650,000 distinct CDR3 sequences listed, around 24% were seen once. This sample also appeared in a second study, on T cells of mothers and their children.

Specimen: blood. The origin of the receptors is a boy under 18 in good health.

This chain connects TRBV12-3 or TRBV12-4 to TRBJ2-5; 8 bases align to TRBD1. V was pared by 5 bases and J by 9 bases, with 8 bases of the junction left unmatched. This CDR3 has 13 residues. CDR3 sequence reads: CASSPNTGGPQYF. CDR3 nucleotides: TGTGCCAGCAGTCCGAATACAGGGGGGCCCCAGTACTTC.

In its sample, this clonotype was seen a few times. The chain joins TRBV7-2 to TRBJ2-5; 14 bases fit TRBD2. The J call is uncertain, as TRBJ2-1 better fits the DNA end. CDR3 length: 15 residues. Germline V lookup: CDR1 SGHTA, CDR2 FQGNSA. The CDR3: CASSLAETSGGGQFF. CDR3 DNA sequence: TGTGCCAGCAGCTTAGCAGAGACTAGCGGGGGGGGGCAGTTCTTC.

This chain joins TRBV4-3 and TRBJ2-7, with TRBD2 as a possible D gene (6 bases). Germline V gene lookup returns CDR1 LGHNA and CDR2 YSLEER. V lost 2 bases and J lost 2, with 22 bases in between. The CDR3 has 18 residues. CDR3 residues: CASSQTRGYSSRTYEQYF. The CDR3 bases are TGCGCCAGCAGCCAAACGCGGGGTTACAGCTCCCGAACCTACGAGCAGTACTTC.

The genes are TRBV4-1 and TRBJ2-5; 8 nucleotides line up with TRBD2. The DNA end favors TRBJ2-7, so the J call may be wrong. From germline, CDR1 is MGHRA and CDR2 YSYEKL. The CDR3 covers 17 residues. The CDR3 protein is CASSQEEAGALSYEQYF. In DNA, the CDR3 is TGCGCCAGCAGCCAAGAGGAAGCGGGGGCACTGAGCTACGAGCAGTACTTC.

V gene TRBV9 combines with J gene TRBJ1-5; weak D call: TRBD1 (5 bases). This CDR3 spans 13 amino acids. Trimming pared 3 bases from V and 8 bases from J, leaving 12 bases between. The germline gives CDR1 SGDLS, CDR2 YYNGEE. In nucleotides, the CDR3 is TGTGCCAGCAGCGGGGGGTGGGAAAAGCCCCAGCATTTT. Translation gives CASSGGWEKPQHF.

The chain joins TRBV19 to TRBJ1-1, with D uncertain. The V gene's germline CDR1 is LNHDA and CDR2 SQIVND (reference sequence). V lost 5 bases and J 0 bases, leaving 10 bases between the germline ends. The CDR3 has 14 residues. In DNA form, the CDR3 reads TGTGCCAGTAGTCATGGCACCTTGAACACTGAAGCTTTCTTT. Its translation: CASSHGTLNTEAFF.

This clonotype turned up a few times. The rearrangement uses TRBV20-1 and TRBJ2-1; D gene ambiguous. Germline loops: CDR1 DFQATT, CDR2 SNEGSKA (reference sequence). Trimming shortened V by 6 bases and J by 7 bases, and 16 bases separated the two germline ends. The CDR3 loop spans 13 amino acids. CDR3 DNA: TGCAGTGCCCCCAGGACCACCTGGAATGAGCAGTTCTTC. Its translation is CSAPRTTWNEQFF.

The J gene is TRBJ1-6, the V gene TRBV20-1, with D tentatively TRBD1 (5 bases). V shed 6 bases and J shed 9 bases, with 15 bases lying between them. The CDR3 extends over 13 amino acids. Germline CDR1 and CDR2: DFQATT and SNEGSKA (reference sequence). The DNA for the CDR3 is TGCAGTGCATCGGGAGGGGAGAGTTCACCCCTCCACTTT. Residues: CSASGGESSPLHF.